A selection of T cell receptor beta chains follows, all from one sample in a study of tumor and adjacent non-tumor tissue in lung cancer. MiXCR was run by TCRdb on the multiplex PCR reads, yielding one entry per CDR3 protein. Among roughly 67,000 distinct CDR3 sequences, around 76% were seen once, and the ten largest hold under 55%. Specimen: distant non-tumor lung tissue. The origin of the receptors is a man aged 55-75 years with non-small cell lung cancer. Each CDR3 is given with its conserved first and last residue.

j_call v_call cdr3_aa
TRBJ1-2 TRBV6-5 CASSSQAGVAYGYAF
TRBJ2-3 TRBV13 CTSSLAKHNTDTQYF
TRBJ1-1 TRBV6-6 CASRQSGVVVITEAFF
TRBJ1-5 TRBV7-9 CASSFSDQPQRF
TRBJ1-3 TRBV5-8 CTSSPARGNPGNTIYF
TRBJ2-1 TRBV28 CASSFGLASNEQFF
TRBJ1-2 TRBV2 CASREGRGRGGYGYTF
TRBJ2-7 TRBV5-1 CPSSPSQGHEQYF
TRBJ2-7 TRBV7-9 CASSHSDRGSYEQYF
TRBJ2-5 TRBV29-1 CSVKHETGETQYF
TRBJ2-2 TRBV12-3/TRBV12-4 CASSYGGNTGELFF
TRBJ2-7 TRBV20-1 CSARAFRTGDYEQYF
TRBJ1-3 TRBV13 CVRSLLGGNTIYF
TRBJ2-4 TRBV28 CASRPPTGGSSATKNVRYF
TRBJ2-2 TRBV7-8 CASSSPRTALNTGELFF
TRBJ2-2 TRBV4-1 CACSQVGVGANTGELFF
TRBJ2-7 TRBV6-1 CASSEALRRYEQYF
TRBJ2-3 TRBV29-1 CSVAVVGVGGQYF
TRBJ2-3 TRBV11-3 CASSSPGSTDTQYF
TRBJ2-5 TRBV6-2/TRBV6-3 CASSYLSVPRQGFETQYF
TRBJ2-3 TRBV6-5 CAKLTSGTADAQYF
TRBJ1-5 TRBV28 CAGGPTGEHQPQHF
TRBJ1-1 TRBV7-8 CASSLVEAGGAEAFF
TRBJ2-1 TRBV4-1 CARSPTSGGYNEHFF
TRBJ2-1 TRBV12-5 CASGSGTSGYDEHFF
TRBJ2-1 TRBV29-1 CSGWGERGSPPSRSNEQFF
TRBJ1-1 TRBV29-1 CSASVGGDTEAFF
TRBJ2-1 TRBV5-6 CASSLPGVGSYNEQLF
TRBJ2-2 TRBV15 CATETGTSTGELFF
TRBJ2-1 TRBV29-1 CSVARAISSDEQLF
TRBJ2-7 TRBV28 CARSLSKGIDEQYF
TRBJ1-6 TRBV20-1 CSASTPGQGTSYNSPLRF
TRBJ2-7 TRBV28 CASSPGRPGREQYF
TRBJ1-6 TRBV6-1 CASSETLPGYNSPLHF
TRBJ2-3 TRBV5-4 CASSLETSGLTDTQYF
TRBJ2-7 TRBV28 CASSLLGGGVNEQYF
TRBJ2-2 TRBV6-2/TRBV6-3 CASSSSRRNSGELFF
TRBJ2-1 TRBV11-2 CVSGPEPQGEQFF
TRBJ2-7 TRBV6-5 CASSSLSERAEGERYF
TRBJ1-1 TRBV29-1 CTVGPTGSEAFF
TRBJ2-1 TRBV11-2 CASIDSGRGNNEQSF
TRBJ2-5 TRBV29-1 CRVSDRHQETQYF
TRBJ2-5 TRBV29-1 CSAVTGVQETQYF
TRBJ2-2 TRBV6-5 CASGDRLTGAGELFF
TRBJ1-5 TRBV28 CTSSLGGSADQPQHF
TRBJ1-1 TRBV11-1 CAGSLGTGLVGAFF
TRBJ2-3 TRBV11-2 CASSHRNRDVTDTQYF
TRBJ2-3 TRBV14 CASSQARGVTDTQNF
TRBJ2-1 TRBV2 CASRLPGPYNEQFF
TRBJ1-4 TRBV29-1 CSVGKGNEKLFF
TRBJ1-5 TRBV6-5 CVSRPGLPVDPQHF
TRBJ2-1 TRBV11-1 CFSSSSFGGTYKEQFF
TRBJ2-1 TRBV11-3 CASSSQGPAGYDEQFF